The rows below give T cell receptor beta chains drawn from one sample of a study of T cells in narcolepsy. Repertoires were generated with immunoSEQ multiplex PCR, while TCRdb's copy carries only in-frame clones and drops some. Of roughly 30,000 clones in the sample, 79% were seen once. The sequenced sample was memory (CD45RA-) CD4+ T cells from blood. The source is a human donor in good health. Both conserved end residues are part of each CDR3. Fields, in order: V gene, D gene, clone size, J gene, CDR3 DNA, CDR3 protein. A D gene is named only where the DNA matches it firmly. Rows may omit the clone size; those that give it use once, few, many or a size class.

TRBV6-5,TRBD1,NA,TRBJ1-1,TGTGCCAGCAGTTCCGGGACAGGGGACGGTGAGGCTGAAGCTTTCTTT,CASSSGTGDGEAEAFF
TRBV11-3,NA,few,TRBJ1-1,TGTGCCAGCAGCTTAGATGGCAGGGGAGGAAACACTGAAGCTTTCTTT,CASSLDGRGGNTEAFF
TRBV6-1,TRBD1,NA,TRBJ2-2,TGTGCCAGCAGTGGGGACAGGAACACCGGGGAGCTGTTTTTT,CASSGDRNTGELFF
TRBV7-3,NA,NA,TRBJ2-2,TGTGCCAGCAGCTTAACGTGGGTGGGCGGGAAGCTGTTTTTT,CASSLTWVGGKLFF
TRBV6-1,NA,NA,TRBJ2-3,TGTGCCAGCTATACGGGGGGCCTCACAGATACGCAGTATTTT,CASYTGGLTDTQYF
TRBV7-9,NA,NA,TRBJ1-1,TGTGCCAGCAGCTTATTGGCAGTTAACACTGAAGCTTTCTTT,CASSLLAVNTEAFF
TRBV6-1,NA,NA,TRBJ2-7,TGTGCCAGCAGGCCCGACAGCCCCACATACGAGCAGTACTTC,CASRPDSPTYEQYF
TRBV19,NA,few,TRBJ2-3,TGTGCCAGTAGAACACAGGGCCCAACGCAGTATTTT,CASRTQGPTQYF
TRBV27,NA,NA,TRBJ2-7,TGTGCCACCCCCCCCTGGGGGGCACCCGGAACCTACGAGCAGTACTTC,CATPPWGAPGTYEQYF
TRBV7-3,TRBD1,NA,TRBJ2-5,TGTGCCAGCAGCCCACAGGGGGGAGAGACCCAGTACTTC,CASSPQGGETQYF
TRBV27,TRBD2,NA,TRBJ2-1,TGTGCCAGCACACGGGTGGGAGGGGTCCCCCACAATGAGCAGTTCTTC,CASTRVGGVPHNEQFF
TRBV6-5,NA,NA,TRBJ1-1,TGTGCCAGCAGTTTCAGGAACACTGAAGCTTTCTTT,CASSFRNTEAFF
TRBV7-9,NA,NA,TRBJ1-3,TGTGCCAGCAGCTTAACAGGAACAACTGGAAACACCATATATTTT,CASSLTGTTGNTIYF
TRBV19,TRBD1,once,TRBJ1-5,TGTGCCAGTAAAAACCAGGGGGCTGTAAATCAGCCCCAGCATTTT,CASKNQGAVNQPQHF
TRBV5-1,NA,NA,TRBJ1-2,TGCGCCAGCAGCTTGGAAGGGCAGCCCGTCGGCTACACCTTC,CASSLEGQPVGYTF
TRBV7-3,NA,NA,TRBJ1-2,TGTGCCAGCAGTAGACGTTCCTATGGCTACACCTTC,CASSRRSYGYTF
TRBV6-1,NA,NA,TRBJ2-1,TGTGCCAGCAGTGACCCCGGGGCACTCAGGCTCAATGAGCAGTTCTTC,CASSDPGALRLNEQFF